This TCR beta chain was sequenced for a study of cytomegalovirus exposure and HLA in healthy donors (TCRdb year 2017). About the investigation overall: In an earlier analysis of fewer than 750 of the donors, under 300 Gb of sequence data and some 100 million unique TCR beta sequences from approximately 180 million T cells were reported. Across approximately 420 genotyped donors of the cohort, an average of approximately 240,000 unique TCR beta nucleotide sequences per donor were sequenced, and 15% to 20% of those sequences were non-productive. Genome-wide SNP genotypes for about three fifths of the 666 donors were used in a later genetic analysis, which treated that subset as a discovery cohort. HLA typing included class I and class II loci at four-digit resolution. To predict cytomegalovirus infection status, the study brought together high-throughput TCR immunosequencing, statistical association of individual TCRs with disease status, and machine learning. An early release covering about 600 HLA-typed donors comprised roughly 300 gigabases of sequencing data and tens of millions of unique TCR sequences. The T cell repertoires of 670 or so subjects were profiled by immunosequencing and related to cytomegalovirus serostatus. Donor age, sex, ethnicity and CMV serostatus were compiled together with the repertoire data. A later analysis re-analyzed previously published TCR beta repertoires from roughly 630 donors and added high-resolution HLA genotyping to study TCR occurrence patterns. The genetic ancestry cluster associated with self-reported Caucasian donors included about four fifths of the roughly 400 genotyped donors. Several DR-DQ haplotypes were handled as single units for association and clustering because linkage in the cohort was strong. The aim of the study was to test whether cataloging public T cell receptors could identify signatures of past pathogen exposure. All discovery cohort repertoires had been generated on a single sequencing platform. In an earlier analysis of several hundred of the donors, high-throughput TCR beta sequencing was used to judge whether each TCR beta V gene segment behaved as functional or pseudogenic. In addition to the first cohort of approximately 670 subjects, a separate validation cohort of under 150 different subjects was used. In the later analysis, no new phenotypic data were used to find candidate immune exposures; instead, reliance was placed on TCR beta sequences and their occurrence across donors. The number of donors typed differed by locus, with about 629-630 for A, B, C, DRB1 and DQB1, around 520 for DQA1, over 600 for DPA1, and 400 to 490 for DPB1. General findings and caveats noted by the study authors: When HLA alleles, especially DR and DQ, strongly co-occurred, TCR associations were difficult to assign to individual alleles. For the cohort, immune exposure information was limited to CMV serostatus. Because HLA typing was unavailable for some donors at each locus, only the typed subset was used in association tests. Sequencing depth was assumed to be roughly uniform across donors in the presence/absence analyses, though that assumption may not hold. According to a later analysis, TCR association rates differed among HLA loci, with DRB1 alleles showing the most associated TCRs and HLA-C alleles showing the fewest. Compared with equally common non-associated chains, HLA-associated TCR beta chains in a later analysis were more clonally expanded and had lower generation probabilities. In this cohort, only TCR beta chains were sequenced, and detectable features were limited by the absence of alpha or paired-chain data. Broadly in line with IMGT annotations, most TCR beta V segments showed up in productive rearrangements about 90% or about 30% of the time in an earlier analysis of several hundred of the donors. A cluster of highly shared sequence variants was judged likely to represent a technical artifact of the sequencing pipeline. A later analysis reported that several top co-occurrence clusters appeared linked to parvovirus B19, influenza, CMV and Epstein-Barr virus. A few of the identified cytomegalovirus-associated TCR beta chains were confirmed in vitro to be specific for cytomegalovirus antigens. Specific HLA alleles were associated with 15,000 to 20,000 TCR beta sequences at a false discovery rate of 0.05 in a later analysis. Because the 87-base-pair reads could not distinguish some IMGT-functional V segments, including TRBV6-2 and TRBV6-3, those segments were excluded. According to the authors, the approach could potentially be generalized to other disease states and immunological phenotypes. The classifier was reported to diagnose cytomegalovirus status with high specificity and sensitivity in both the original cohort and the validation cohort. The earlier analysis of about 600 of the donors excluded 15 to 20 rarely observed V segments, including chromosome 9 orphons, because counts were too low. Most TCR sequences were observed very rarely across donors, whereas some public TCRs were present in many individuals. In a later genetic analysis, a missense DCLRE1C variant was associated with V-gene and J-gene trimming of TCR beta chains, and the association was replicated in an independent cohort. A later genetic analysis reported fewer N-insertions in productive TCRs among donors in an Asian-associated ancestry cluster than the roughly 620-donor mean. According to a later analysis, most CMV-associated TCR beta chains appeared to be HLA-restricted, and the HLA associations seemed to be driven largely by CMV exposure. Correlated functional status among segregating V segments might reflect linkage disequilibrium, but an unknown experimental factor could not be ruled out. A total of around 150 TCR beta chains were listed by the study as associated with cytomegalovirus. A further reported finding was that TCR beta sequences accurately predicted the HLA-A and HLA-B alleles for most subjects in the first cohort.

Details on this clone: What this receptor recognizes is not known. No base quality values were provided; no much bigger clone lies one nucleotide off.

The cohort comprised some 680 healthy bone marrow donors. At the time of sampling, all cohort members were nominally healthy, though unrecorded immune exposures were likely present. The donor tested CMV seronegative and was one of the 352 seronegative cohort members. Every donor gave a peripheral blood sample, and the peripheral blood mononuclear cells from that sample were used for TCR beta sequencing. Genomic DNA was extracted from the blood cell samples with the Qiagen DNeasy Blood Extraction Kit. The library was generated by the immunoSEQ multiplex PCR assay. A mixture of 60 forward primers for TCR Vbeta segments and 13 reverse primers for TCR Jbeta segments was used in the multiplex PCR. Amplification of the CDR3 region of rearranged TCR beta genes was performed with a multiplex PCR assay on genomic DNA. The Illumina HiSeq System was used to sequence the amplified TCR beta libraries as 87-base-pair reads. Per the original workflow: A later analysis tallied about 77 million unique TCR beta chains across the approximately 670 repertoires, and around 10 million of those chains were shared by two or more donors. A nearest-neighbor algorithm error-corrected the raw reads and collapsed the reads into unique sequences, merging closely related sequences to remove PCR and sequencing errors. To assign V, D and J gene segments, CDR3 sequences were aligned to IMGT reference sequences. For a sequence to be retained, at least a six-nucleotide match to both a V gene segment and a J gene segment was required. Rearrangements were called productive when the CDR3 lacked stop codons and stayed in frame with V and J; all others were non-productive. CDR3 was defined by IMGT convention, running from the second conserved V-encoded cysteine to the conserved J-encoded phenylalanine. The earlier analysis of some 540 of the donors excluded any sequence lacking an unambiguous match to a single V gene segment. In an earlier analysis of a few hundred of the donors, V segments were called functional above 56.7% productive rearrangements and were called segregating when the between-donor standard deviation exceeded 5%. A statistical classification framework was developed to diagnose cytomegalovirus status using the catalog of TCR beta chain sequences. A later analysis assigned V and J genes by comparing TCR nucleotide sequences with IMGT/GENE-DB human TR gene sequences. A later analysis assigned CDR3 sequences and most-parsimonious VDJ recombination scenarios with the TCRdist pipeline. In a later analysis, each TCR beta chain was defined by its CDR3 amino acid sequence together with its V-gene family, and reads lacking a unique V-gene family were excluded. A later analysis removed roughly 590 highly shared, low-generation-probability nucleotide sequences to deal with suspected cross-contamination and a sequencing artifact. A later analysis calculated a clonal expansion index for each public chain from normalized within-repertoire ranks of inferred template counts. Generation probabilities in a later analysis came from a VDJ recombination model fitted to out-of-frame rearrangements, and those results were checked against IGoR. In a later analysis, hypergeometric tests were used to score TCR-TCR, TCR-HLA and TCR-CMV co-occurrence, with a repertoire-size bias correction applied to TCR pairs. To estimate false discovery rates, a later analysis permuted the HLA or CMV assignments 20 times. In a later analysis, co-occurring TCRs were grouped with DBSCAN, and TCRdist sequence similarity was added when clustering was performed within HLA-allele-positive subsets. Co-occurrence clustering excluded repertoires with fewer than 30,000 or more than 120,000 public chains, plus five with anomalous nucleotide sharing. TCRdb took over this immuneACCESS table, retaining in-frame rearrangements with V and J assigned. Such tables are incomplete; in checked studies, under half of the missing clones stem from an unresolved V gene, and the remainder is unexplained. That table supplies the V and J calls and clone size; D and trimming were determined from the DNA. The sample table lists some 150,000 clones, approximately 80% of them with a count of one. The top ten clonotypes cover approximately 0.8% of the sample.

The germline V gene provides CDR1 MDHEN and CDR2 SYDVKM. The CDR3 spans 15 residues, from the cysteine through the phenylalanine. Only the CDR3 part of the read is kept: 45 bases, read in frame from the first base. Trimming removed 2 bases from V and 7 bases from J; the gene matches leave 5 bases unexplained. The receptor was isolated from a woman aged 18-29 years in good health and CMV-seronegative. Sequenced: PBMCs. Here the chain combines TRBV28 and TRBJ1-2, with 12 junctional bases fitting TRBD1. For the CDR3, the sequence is CASSLGTGGYGGYTF. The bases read TGTGCCAGCAGTTTAGGGACAGGGGGCTATGGTGGCTACACCTTC.